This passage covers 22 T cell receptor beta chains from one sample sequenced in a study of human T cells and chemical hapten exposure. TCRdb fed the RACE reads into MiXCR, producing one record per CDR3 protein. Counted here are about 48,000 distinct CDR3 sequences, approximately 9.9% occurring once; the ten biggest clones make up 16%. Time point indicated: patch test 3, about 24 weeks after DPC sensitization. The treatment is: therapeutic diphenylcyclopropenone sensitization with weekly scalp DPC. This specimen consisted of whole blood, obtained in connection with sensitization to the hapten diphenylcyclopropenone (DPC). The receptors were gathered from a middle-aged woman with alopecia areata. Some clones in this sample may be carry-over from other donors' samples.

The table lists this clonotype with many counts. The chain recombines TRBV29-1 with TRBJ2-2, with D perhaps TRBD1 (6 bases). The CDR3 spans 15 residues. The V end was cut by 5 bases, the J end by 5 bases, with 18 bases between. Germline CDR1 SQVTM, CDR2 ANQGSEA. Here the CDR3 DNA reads TGCAGCGTTAAACAGGGAAATGGTGAAACCGGGGAGCTGTTTTTT. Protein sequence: CSVKQGNGETGELFF.

The CDR3 coding sequence is TGTGCCACCAGCAGAGATAGGGCTAGATCGGCGCAGTATTTT. This encodes CATSRDRARSAQYF. The V gene is TRBV15, the J gene TRBJ2-3; D is unclear. CDR1 is LNHNV, CDR2 YYDKDF, per germline (reference sequence). V dropped 0 bases and J dropped 10 bases, with 14 bases sitting between them. The CDR3 has 14 residues. Based on the CDR3 plus reference TRBV15 and TRBJ2-3, the full variable domain is DAMVIQNPRYQVTQFGKPVTLSCSQTLNHNVMYWYQQKSSQAPKLLFHYYDKDFNNEADTPDNFQSRRPNTSFCFLDIRSPGLGDTAMYLCATSRDRARSAQYFGPGTRLTVL.

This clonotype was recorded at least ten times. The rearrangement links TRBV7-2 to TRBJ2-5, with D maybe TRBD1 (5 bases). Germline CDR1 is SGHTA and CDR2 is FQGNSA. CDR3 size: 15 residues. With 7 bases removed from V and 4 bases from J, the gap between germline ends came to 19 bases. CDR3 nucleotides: TGTGCCAGCACATCTTACAGGCGACAGCTAGAGACCCAGTACTTC. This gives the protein CASTSYRRQLETQYF.

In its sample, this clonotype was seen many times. The CDR3 DNA reads TGTGCCAGCAGCTTATGGACTAACTATGGCTACACCTTC. It encodes CASSLWTNYGYTF. This chain joins TRBV7-9 and TRBJ1-2; D ambiguous. With 2 bases removed from V and 0 bases from J, the gap between germline ends came to 4 bases. Germline V CDR1 and CDR2: SEHNR, FQNEAQ (reference sequence). The CDR3 totals 13 residues. The whole variable domain, remainder taken from reference TRBV7-9 and TRBJ1-2, is DTGVSQNPRHKITKRGQNVTFRCDPISEHNRLYWYRQTLGQGPEFLTYFQNEAQLEKSRLLSDRFSAERPKGSFSTLEIQRTEQGDSAMYLCASSLWTNYGYTFGSGTRLTVV.

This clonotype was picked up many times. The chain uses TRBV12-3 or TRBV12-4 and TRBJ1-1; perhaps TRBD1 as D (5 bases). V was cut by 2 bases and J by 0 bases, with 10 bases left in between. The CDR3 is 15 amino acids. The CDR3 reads CASSLPRELNTEAFF. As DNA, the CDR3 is TGTGCCAGCAGTTTACCCAGGGAGCTGAACACTGAAGCTTTCTTT.

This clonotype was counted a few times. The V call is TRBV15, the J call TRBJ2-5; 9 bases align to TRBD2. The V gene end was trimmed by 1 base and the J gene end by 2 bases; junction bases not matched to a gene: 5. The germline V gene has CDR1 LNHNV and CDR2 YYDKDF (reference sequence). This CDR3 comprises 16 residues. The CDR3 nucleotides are TGTGCCACCAGCAGAGGTTTGCTAGCGGGGCAAGAGACCCAGTACTTC. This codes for CATSRGLLAGQETQYF.

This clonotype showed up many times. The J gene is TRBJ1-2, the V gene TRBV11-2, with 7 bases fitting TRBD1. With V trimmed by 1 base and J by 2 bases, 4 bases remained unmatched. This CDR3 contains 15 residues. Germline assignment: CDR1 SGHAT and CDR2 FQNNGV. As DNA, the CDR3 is TGTGCCAGCAGCTTAGTAGACAGGGCCAACTATGGCTACACCTTC. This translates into CASSLVDRANYGYTF. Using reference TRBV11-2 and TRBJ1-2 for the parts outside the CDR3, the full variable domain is EAGVAQSPRYKIIEKRQSVAFWCNPISGHATLYWYQQILGQGPKLLIQFQNNGVVDDSQLPKDRFSAERLKGVDSTLKIQPAKLEDSAVYLCASSLVDRANYGYTFGSGTRLTVV.

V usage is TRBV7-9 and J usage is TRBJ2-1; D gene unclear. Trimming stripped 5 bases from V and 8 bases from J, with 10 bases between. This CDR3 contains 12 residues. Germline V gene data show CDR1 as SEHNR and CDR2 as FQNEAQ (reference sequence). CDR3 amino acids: CASSRIDHEQFF. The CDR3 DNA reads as TGTGCCAGCAGCAGGATTGATCATGAGCAGTTCTTC.

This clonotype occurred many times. The chain's CDR3 is CASSPESVRPDNSPLHF. CDR3 coding DNA: TGTGCCAGCAGCCCGGAGAGCGTTCGGCCTGATAATTCACCCCTCCACTTT. The gene calls are TRBV11-2 and TRBJ1-6; D is undetermined. The CDR3 loop spans 17 amino acids. Between the trimmed V and J ends, which lost 5 bases and 5 bases, there was a span of 19 bases. Per the germline V gene, CDR1 is SGHAT and CDR2 is FQNNGV.

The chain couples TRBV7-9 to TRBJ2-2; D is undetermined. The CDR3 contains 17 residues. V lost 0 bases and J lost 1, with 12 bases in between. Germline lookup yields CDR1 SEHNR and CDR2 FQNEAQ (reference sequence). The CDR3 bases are TGTGCCAGCAGCTTAGCCGCCGTTGGAGTGAACACCGGGGAGCTGTTTTTT. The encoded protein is CASSLAAVGVNTGELFF. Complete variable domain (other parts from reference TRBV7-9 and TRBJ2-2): DTGVSQNPRHKITKRGQNVTFRCDPISEHNRLYWYRQTLGQGPEFLTYFQNEAQLEKSRLLSDRFSAERPKGSFSTLEIQRTEQGDSAMYLCASSLAAVGVNTGELFFGEGSRLTVL.

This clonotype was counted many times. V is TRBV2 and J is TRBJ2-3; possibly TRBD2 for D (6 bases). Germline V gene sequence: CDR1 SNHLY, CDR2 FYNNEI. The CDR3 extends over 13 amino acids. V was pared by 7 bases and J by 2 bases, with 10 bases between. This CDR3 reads CASKGRTTDTQYF. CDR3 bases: TGTGCCAGCAAGGGGAGGACCACAGATACGCAGTATTTT.

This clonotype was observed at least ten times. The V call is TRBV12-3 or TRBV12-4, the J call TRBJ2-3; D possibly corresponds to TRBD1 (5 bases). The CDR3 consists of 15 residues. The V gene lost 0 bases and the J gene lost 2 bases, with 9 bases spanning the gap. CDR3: CASSLATAFTDTQYF. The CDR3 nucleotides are TGTGCCAGCAGTTTAGCGACAGCTTTCACAGATACGCAGTATTTT.

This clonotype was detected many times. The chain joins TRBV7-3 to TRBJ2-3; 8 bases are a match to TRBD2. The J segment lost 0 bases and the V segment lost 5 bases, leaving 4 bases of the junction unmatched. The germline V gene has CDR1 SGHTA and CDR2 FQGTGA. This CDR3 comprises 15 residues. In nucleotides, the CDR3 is TGTGCCAGCAGCGTAAGCGGGGGTAGCACAGATACGCAGTATTTT. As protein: CASSVSGGSTDTQYF.

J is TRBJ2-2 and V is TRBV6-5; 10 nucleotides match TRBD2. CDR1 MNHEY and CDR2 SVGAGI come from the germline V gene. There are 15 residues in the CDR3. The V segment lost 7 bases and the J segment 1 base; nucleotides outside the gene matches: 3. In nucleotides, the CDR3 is TGTGCCAGCACTAGGACTAGCGGGAACACCGGGGAGCTGTTTTTT. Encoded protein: CASTRTSGNTGELFF.

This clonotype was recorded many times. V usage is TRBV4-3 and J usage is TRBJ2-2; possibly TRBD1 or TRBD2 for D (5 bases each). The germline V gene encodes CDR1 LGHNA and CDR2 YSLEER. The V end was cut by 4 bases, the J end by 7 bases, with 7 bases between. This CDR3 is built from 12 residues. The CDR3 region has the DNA TGCGCCAGCAGCCGGGACGACGGGGAGCTGTTTTTT. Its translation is CASSRDDGELFF.

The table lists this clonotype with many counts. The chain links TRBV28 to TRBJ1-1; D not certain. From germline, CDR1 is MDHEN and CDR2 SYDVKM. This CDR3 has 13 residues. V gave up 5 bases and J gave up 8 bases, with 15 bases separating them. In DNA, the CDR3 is TGTGCCAGCAGTCGACACTCAACTTGGGAAGCTTTCTTT. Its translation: CASSRHSTWEAFF.

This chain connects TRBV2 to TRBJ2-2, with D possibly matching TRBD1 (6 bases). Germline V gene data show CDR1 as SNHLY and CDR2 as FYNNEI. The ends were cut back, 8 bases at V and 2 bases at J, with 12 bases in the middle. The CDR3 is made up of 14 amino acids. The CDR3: CASGGHLNTGELFF. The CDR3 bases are TGTGCCAGCGGGGGACACCTCAACACCGGGGAGCTGTTTTTT.

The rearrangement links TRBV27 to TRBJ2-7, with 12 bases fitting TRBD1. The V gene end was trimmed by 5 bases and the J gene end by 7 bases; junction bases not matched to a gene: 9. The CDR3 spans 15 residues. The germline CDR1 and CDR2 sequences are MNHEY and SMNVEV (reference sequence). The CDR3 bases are TGTGCCAGCAGTCAAACGGGACAGGGGGCGTGGGAGCAGTACTTC. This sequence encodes CASSQTGQGAWEQYF.

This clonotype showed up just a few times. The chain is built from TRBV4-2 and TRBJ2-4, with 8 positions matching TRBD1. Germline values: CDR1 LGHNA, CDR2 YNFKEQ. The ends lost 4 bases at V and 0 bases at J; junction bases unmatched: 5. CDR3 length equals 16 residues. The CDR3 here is CASSPDRGQAKNIQYF. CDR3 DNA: TGTGCCAGCAGCCCTGACAGGGGCCAAGCCAAAAACATTCAGTACTTC.

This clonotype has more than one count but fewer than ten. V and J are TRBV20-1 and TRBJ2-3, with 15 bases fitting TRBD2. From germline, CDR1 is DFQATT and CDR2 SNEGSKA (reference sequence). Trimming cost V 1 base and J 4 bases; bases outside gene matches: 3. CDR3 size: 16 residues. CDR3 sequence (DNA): TGCAGTGCTAGAGGGACTAGCGGGGGGGCGGCAGATACGCAGTATTTT. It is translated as CSARGTSGGAADTQYF.

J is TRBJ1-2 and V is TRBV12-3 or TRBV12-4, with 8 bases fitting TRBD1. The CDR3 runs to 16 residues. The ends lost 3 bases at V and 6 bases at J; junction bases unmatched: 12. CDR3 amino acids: CASSFLGTGGENGYTF. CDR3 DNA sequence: TGTGCCAGCAGTTTTTTGGGGACAGGCGGGGAAAATGGCTACACCTTC.

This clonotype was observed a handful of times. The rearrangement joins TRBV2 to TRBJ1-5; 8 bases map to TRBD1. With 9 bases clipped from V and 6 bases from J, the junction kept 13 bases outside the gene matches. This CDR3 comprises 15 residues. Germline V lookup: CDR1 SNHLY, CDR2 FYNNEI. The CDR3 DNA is TGTGCCAGTAGTAGAACAGGGGGAATGGGTCAGCCCCAGCATTTT. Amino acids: CASSRTGGMGQPQHF. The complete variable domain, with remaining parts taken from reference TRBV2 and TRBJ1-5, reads EPEVTQTPSHQVTQMGQEVILRCVPISNHLYFYWYRQILGQKVEFLVSFYNNEISEKSEIFDDQFSVERPDGSNFTLKIRSTKLEDSAMYFCASSRTGGMGQPQHFGDGTRLSIL.